A single sample is the source of the 27 T cell receptor beta chains below, sequenced in a study of control samples from healthy donors and cancer patients. Clones were sequenced by immunoSEQ multiplex PCR, and TCRdb holds only the in-frame ones, with some missing. Found here are roughly 180,000 clones, roughly 94% of them singletons; the top ten hold 1.3% to 1.5%. The sample taken for sequencing was blood. The receptors were sampled from a woman between 18 and 29 years old in good health.

This clone is a singleton in its sample. The rearrangement uses TRBV28 and TRBJ1-2, with 11 positions matching TRBD1. This CDR3 has 16 residues. The J segment lost 4 bases and the V segment lost 5 bases, leaving 9 bases of the junction unmatched. Germline values: CDR1 MDHEN, CDR2 SYDVKM. The CDR3 DNA follows: TGTGCCAGCAGTCCCCCACCGGGACAGGGGGTCTATGGCTACACCTTC. This codes for CASSPPPGQGVYGYTF.

This chain uses TRBV6-5 with TRBJ2-7; no firm D call. The ends were cut back, 6 bases at V and 2 bases at J, with 5 bases in the middle. CDR1 and CDR2 from the germline V gene are MNHEY and SVGAGI. CDR3 size: 11 residues. The CDR3 region is CASRIAYEQYF. As DNA, the CDR3 is TGTGCCAGCAGGATCGCCTACGAGCAGTACTTC.

There are a few counts of this clone. This chain uses TRBV12-5 with TRBJ2-3, with TRBD1 as a possible D gene (5 bases). The germline V gene has CDR1 LGHNT and CDR2 FRNRAP. The CDR3 is 15 residues long. V gave up 3 bases and J gave up 5 bases, with 15 bases separating them. CDR3 DNA: TGTGCTAGTGGTTTAGGCAGGGTAAGAGGAGATACGCAGTATTTT. It encodes CASGLGRVRGDTQYF.

The chain is built from TRBV18 and TRBJ2-7, with D unresolved. CDR1 and CDR2 from the germline V gene are KGHSH and LQKENI. The CDR3 is made up of 14 amino acids. Trimming shortened V by 2 bases and J by 0 bases, and 8 bases separated the two germline ends. In DNA, the CDR3 is TGTGCCAGCTCACCAATGAGGAGCTCCTACGAGCAGTACTTC. It yields the protein CASSPMRSSYEQYF. The full variable domain, in which reference TRBV18 and TRBJ2-7 provide the parts outside the CDR3, is NAGVMQNPRHLVRRRGQEARLRCSPMKGHSHVYWYRQLPEEGLKFMVYLQKENIIDESGMPKERFSAEFPKEGPSILRIQQVVRGDSAAYFCASSPMRSSYEQYFGPGTRLTVT.

The chain links TRBV27 to TRBJ1-2; 11 bases align to TRBD1. The length of the CDR3 is 13 residues. V was pared by 5 bases and J by 7 bases, with 3 bases of the junction left unmatched. Per the germline V gene, CDR1 is MNHEY and CDR2 is SMNVEV (reference sequence). The CDR3 here is CASSPGTGGGYTF. The CDR3 DNA reads as TGTGCCAGCAGTCCCGGGACAGGGGGTGGCTACACCTTC.

CDR3 DNA: TGTGCCAGTAGTCCGGGACTAGGTGGATACGAGCAGTACTTC. This gives the protein CASSPGLGGYEQYF. The genes are TRBV19 and TRBJ2-7; 8 nucleotides match TRBD2. The CDR3 spans 14 residues. Trimming cost V 5 bases and J 4 bases; bases outside gene matches: 7. Germline CDR1 reads LNHDA; CDR2 reads SQIVND (reference sequence).

This chain links TRBV7-2 with TRBJ1-2; tentative D call: TRBD1 (5 bases). Trimming shortened V by 5 bases and J by 0 bases, and 13 bases separated the two germline ends. The CDR3 contains 15 residues. Germline V CDR1 and CDR2: SGHTA, FQGNSA. The CDR3 DNA follows: TGTGCCAGCAGCGGGGGACGGGAAGCTAACTATGGCTACACCTTC. Its translation is CASSGGREANYGYTF.

This chain joins TRBV19 and TRBJ2-2, with TRBD2 matching over 7 bases. The germline gives CDR1 LNHDA, CDR2 SQIVND (reference sequence). There are 14 residues in the CDR3. Losses at the gene ends were 6 bases for V and 3 bases for J; bases not matched to a gene: 4. The CDR3 here is CASRMGGDTGELFF. In nucleotides, the CDR3 is TGTGCCAGTAGGATGGGAGGGGACACCGGGGAGCTGTTTTTT.

The J gene is TRBJ1-2, the V gene TRBV28; D may be TRBD1 (6 bases). This CDR3 has 14 amino acids. Between the trimmed V and J ends, which lost 6 bases and 8 bases, there was a span of 19 bases. The germline CDR1 and CDR2 sequences are MDHEN and SYDVKM. CDR3 sequence: CASSPGGGARGYTF. CDR3 coding DNA: TGTGCCAGCAGCCCCGGGGGGGGCGCACGGGGCTACACCTTC.

The chain recombines TRBV7-2 with TRBJ2-1, with TRBD2 identical over 8 bases. Per germline, CDR1 SGHTA and CDR2 FQGNSA. The CDR3 extends over 16 amino acids. The trim removed 2 bases at V and 2 bases at J, leaving 5 bases unmatched. This CDR3 reads CASSLMPTSAYNEQFF. For the CDR3, the DNA is TGTGCCAGCAGCTTAATGCCGACTAGCGCCTACAATGAGCAGTTCTTC.

This chain connects TRBV2 to TRBJ1-2; D might be TRBD1 (6 bases). Germline CDR1 and CDR2: SNHLY and FYNNEI. The CDR3 has 19 residues. With 10 bases removed from V and 1 base from J, the gap between germline ends came to 31 bases. As DNA, the CDR3 is TGTGCCACCCTAAAGGGAGGGATTCGGCAGGGGCGGATTAACTATGGCTACACCTTC. Amino acids: CATLKGGIRQGRINYGYTF.

This chain connects TRBV7-8 to TRBJ2-3, with D hard to call. The CDR3 totals 14 residues. The V end was cut by 5 bases, the J end by 8 bases, with 17 bases between. Germline V gives CDR1 SGHVS, CDR2 FQNEAQ. The CDR3 DNA follows: TGTGCCAGCAGCAAATCCGAGCTAAAGGGTACGCAGTATTTT. Its protein is CASSKSELKGTQYF.

This clone is a singleton in its sample. V gene TRBV6-1 combines with J gene TRBJ1-4, with 8 bases fitting TRBD1. This CDR3 is built from 17 residues. J lost 7 bases, V lost 0 bases, and 10 bases had no gene match. CDR1 and CDR2 (germline): MNHNS, SASEGT. CDR3: CASSEAPHRGNREKLFF. The CDR3 nucleotides are TGTGCCAGCAGTGAAGCCCCCCACAGGGGGAATCGTGAAAAACTGTTTTTT.

The gene calls are TRBV7-8 and TRBJ1-5; D remains ambiguous. Germline CDR1 reads SGHVS; CDR2 reads FQNEAQ. The CDR3 totals 15 residues. The V gene lost 5 bases and the J gene lost 7 bases, with 18 bases spanning the gap. Written as DNA, the CDR3 is TGTGCCAGCAGCGCCTCAGGTTCAGGTGGGCAGCCCCAGCATTTT. It encodes CASSASGSGGQPQHF.

The chain uses TRBV18 and TRBJ1-4; tentatively, D is TRBD1 (5 bases). The CDR3 has 15 amino acids. V shed 3 bases and J shed 7 bases, with 15 bases lying between them. Germline CDR1 reads KGHSH; CDR2 reads LQKENI. The CDR3 region is CASSPVGGRGEKLFF. The CDR3 DNA sequence: TGTGCCAGCTCACCGGTCGGGGGTAGGGGTGAAAAACTGTTTTTT.

This chain links TRBV4-2 with TRBJ1-2; 8 bases are a match to TRBD1. CDR1 and CDR2 from the germline V gene are LGHNA and YNFKEQ. The CDR3 has 14 amino acids. V lost 3 bases and J lost 8; bases outside the gene matches: 8. The CDR3 DNA is TGTGCCAGCAGCCAGCAGGACAGGGAACGAGGCTACACCTTC. Amino acid sequence: CASSQQDRERGYTF.

The V and J genes are TRBV6-2 or TRBV6-3 and TRBJ2-7; TRBD2 matches 9 bases. CDR3 length: 14 amino acids. Per the germline V gene, CDR1 is MNHEY and CDR2 is SVGEGT. V lost 2 bases, J lost 5 bases, and 4 bases stayed unmatched. The CDR3 sequence is CASSYGREGHEQYF. The CDR3 DNA reads as TGTGCCAGCAGTTACGGGCGGGAGGGCCACGAGCAGTACTTC.

CDR3 residues: CASRLDGNQPQHF. The DNA of the CDR3 is TGTGCCAGCAGGTTGGACGGTAATCAGCCCCAGCATTTT. The rearrangement links TRBV6-5 to TRBJ1-5; D is undetermined. This CDR3 region has 13 residues. The V and J ends lost 6 bases and 4 bases respectively, with 10 bases between them. Germline loops: CDR1 MNHEY, CDR2 SVGAGI.

The chain couples TRBV9 to TRBJ1-4; D is perhaps TRBD1 (5 bases). Germline CDR1 is SGDLS and CDR2 is YYNGEE. The CDR3 extends over 15 amino acids. V was trimmed by 0 bases and J by 13 bases, leaving 19 bases between them. The DNA for the CDR3 is TGTGCCAGCAGCGTAGGGTGGGACTACGTATCGGGACTGTTTTTT. Translation gives CASSVGWDYVSGLFF.

This chain links TRBV6-2 or TRBV6-3 with TRBJ1-5; D is perhaps TRBD1 (5 bases). The V end lost 2 bases, the J end lost 0 bases, and 11 bases lay between the germline ends. Germline V lookup: CDR1 MNHEY, CDR2 SVGEGT. This CDR3 spans 16 amino acids. This CDR3 is CASSYGGGYSNQPQHF. CDR3 nucleotides: TGTGCCAGCAGTTACGGGGGAGGTTATAGCAATCAGCCCCAGCATTTT.

The V and J genes are TRBV19 and TRBJ2-1, with D maybe TRBD2 (6 bases). The CDR3 is 15 residues long. V was clipped by 3 bases and J by 7 bases, with 16 bases between them. Germline CDR1 LNHDA, CDR2 SQIVND (reference sequence). CDR3 sequence (DNA): TGTGCCAGTAGTATTGCGGGAAACCTCGGGAATGAGCAGTTCTTC. Protein sequence: CASSIAGNLGNEQFF.

This clone was observed once. J is TRBJ1-2 and V is TRBV6-2 or TRBV6-3; D may be TRBD1 (5 bases). Germline loops: CDR1 MNHEY, CDR2 SVGEGT. The CDR3 spans 13 residues. V lost 4 bases to trimming and J lost 3 bases, with 9 bases between them. Written as DNA, the CDR3 is TGTGCCAGCAGTTGGGGGTCCGACTATGGCTACACCTTC. It yields the protein CASSWGSDYGYTF.

Only one count was recorded for this clone. This CDR3 reads CASSQTGPSYNSPLHF. The CDR3 DNA is TGTGCCAGCAGCCAGACAGGTCCCTCCTATAATTCACCCCTCCACTTT. This chain links TRBV7-2 with TRBJ1-6; tentatively, D is TRBD1 (6 bases). V was trimmed by 5 bases and J by 0 bases, leaving 11 bases between them. Germline V gives CDR1 SGHTA, CDR2 FQGNSA. The CDR3 is 16 amino acids.

J is TRBJ1-1 and V is TRBV11-1, with a tentative D call TRBD1 (5 bases). The V and J ends lost 4 bases and 8 bases respectively, with 11 bases between them. CDR1 SGHAT and CDR2 FQDESV come from the germline V gene (reference sequence). This CDR3 region has 12 residues. For the CDR3, the DNA is TGTGCCAGCAGCTCAGGGCTGCACGAAGCTTTCTTT. This translates into CASSSGLHEAFF.

V is TRBV7-9 and J is TRBJ2-1, with D uncertain. The V end lost 5 bases, the J end lost 8 bases, and 19 bases lay between the germline ends. The length of the CDR3 is 15 residues. Germline V gives CDR1 SEHNR, CDR2 FQNEAQ (reference sequence). In nucleotides, the CDR3 is TGTGCCAGCAGCCCAAGGGTTTGGGGATGGGATGAGCAGTTCTTC. It is translated as CASSPRVWGWDEQFF.

The V and J genes are TRBV7-9 and TRBJ2-3; TRBD2 aligns across 10 bases. The CDR3 consists of 15 residues. Germline assignment: CDR1 SEHNR and CDR2 FQNEAQ (reference sequence). V lost 7 bases and J lost 4; bases outside the gene matches: 8. In DNA form, the CDR3 reads TGTGCCAGCATCGGGAGCGGGAGGGGGGCAGATACGCAGTATTTT. Its translation is CASIGSGRGADTQYF.

The rearrangement uses TRBV7-9 and TRBJ2-3; either TRBD1 or TRBD2 may fit D (5 bases each). Germline lookup yields CDR1 SEHNR and CDR2 FQNEAQ (reference sequence). Between the trimmed V and J ends, which lost 3 bases and 2 bases, there was a span of 12 bases. The CDR3 consists of 15 residues. CDR3 bases: TGTGCCAGCAGCTTGCTCCGGGGCTTCACAGATACGCAGTATTTT. Protein product: CASSLLRGFTDTQYF.